One and the same sample provided the 3 T cell receptor beta chains below, sequenced in a study of naive and memory T cell subsets. An equimolar mix of two oligonucleotides served as the beta constant-region primer for TRBC1 and TRBC2. TCRdb re-analysed the UMI-ligation and nested PCR reads in MiXCR, keeping a single row per CDR3 protein. The sample includes 21,000 or so distinct CDR3 sequences, 11% of them seen just once. The sequenced sample consisted of central memory CD8+ T cells from blood. All receptors come from a human donor in good health.

This rearrangement joins TRBV20-1 to TRBJ2-3; 7 bases align to TRBD2. The CDR3 has 16 amino acids. J lost 1 base, V lost 0 bases, and 7 bases had no gene match. CDR1 is DFQATT, CDR2 SNEGSKA, per germline (reference sequence). The CDR3 region is CSARDPLAPRTDTQYF. The CDR3 nucleotides read TGCAGTGCTAGAGACCCACTAGCGCCTCGCACAGATACGCAGTATTTT.

As to this clonotype: Given a much more abundant clone one base away, this may be a read error. This chain uses TRBV7-2 with TRBJ2-5; D uncertain. Germline V lookup: CDR1 SGHTA, CDR2 FQGNSA. This CDR3 is 13 amino acids long. The V end lost 2 bases, the J end lost 7 bases, and 11 bases lay between the germline ends. The CDR3 DNA reads TGTGCCAGCAGCTTATGGGGTATCGGGACCCAGTACTTC. Its protein is CASSLWGIGTQYF.

This clonotype was seen many times. The J gene is TRBJ1-2, the V gene TRBV6-5; D is possibly TRBD1 (5 bases). The CDR3 totals 14 residues. The V end lost 5 bases, the J end lost 4 bases, and 14 bases lay between the germline ends. From germline, CDR1 is MNHEY and CDR2 SVGAGI. This chain's CDR3 is CASSTSGGFYGYTF. The CDR3 DNA sequence: TGTGCCAGCAGTACCTCCGGGGGATTCTATGGCTACACCTTC.